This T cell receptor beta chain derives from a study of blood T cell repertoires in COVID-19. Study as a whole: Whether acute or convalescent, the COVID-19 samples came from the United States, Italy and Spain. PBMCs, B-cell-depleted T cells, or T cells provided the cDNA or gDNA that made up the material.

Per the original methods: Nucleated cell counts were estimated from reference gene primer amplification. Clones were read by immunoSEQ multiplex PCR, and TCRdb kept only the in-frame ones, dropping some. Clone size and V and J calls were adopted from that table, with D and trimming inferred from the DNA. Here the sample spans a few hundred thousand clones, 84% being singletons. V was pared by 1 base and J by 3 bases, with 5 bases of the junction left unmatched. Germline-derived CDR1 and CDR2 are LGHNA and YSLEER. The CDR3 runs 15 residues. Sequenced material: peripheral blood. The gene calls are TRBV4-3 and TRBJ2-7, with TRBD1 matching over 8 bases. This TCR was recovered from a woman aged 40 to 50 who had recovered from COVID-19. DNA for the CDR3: TGCGCCAGCAGCCAAGGGGCAGGGGGCTTCTACGAGCAGTACTTC. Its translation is CASSQGAGGFYEQYF.